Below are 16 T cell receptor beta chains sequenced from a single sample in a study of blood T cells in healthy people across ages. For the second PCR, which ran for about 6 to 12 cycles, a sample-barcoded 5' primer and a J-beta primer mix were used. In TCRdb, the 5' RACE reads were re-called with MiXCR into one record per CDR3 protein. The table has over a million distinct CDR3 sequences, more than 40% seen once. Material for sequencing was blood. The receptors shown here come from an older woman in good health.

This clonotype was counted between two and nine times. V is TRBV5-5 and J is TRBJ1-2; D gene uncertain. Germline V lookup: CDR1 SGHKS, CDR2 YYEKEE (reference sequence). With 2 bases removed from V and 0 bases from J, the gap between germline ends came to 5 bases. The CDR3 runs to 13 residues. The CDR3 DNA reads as TGTGCCAGCAGCTTACAGACTAACTATGGCTACACCTTC. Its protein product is CASSLQTNYGYTF.

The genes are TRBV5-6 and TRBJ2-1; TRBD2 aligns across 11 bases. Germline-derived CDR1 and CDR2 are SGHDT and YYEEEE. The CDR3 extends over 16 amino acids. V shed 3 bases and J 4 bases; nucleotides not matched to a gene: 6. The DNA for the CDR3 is TGTGCCAGCAGCTACCAGACTAGCGGGGATTACAATGAGCAGTTCTTC. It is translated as CASSYQTSGDYNEQFF.

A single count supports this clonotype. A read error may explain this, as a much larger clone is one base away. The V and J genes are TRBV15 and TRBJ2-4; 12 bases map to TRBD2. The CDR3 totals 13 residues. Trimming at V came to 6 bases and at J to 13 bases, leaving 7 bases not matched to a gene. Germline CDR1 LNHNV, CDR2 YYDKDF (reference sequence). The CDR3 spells CATSPLAGGEQYF. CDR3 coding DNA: TGTGCCACCAGTCCCCTAGCGGGAGGGGAGCAGTACTTC.

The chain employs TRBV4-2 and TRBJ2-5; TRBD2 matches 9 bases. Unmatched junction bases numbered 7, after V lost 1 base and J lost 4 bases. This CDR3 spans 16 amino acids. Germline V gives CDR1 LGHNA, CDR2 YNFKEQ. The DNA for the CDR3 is TGTGCCAGCAGCCAAGGCGGGAGGGCCCTCGTAGAGACCCAGTACTTC. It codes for CASSQGGRALVETQYF.

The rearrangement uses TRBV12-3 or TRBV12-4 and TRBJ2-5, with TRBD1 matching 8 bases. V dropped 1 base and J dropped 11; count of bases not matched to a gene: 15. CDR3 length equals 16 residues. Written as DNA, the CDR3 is TGTGCCAGCAGTTTAGTTGCCAGGGGGCTATACAATGAGCAGTACTTC. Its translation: CASSLVARGLYNEQYF.

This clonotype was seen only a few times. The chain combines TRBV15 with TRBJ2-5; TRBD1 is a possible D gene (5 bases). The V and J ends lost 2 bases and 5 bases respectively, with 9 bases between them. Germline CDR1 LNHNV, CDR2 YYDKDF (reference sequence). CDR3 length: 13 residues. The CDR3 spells CATSRLGVETQYF. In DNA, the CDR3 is TGTGCCACCAGCAGACTAGGGGTGGAGACCCAGTACTTC.

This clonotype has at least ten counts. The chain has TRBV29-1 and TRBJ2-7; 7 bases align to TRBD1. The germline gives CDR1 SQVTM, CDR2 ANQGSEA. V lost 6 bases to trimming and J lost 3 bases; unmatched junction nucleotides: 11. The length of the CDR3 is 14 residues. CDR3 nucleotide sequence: TGCAGCGTACCACAGGGGTCCCCAGACTACGAGCAGTACTTC. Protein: CSVPQGSPDYEQYF.

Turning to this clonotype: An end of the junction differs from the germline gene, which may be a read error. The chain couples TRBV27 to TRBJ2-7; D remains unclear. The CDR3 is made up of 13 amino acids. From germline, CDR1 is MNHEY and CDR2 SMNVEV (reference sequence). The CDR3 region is CANSLSYSYEQYF. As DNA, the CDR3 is TGTGCCAACAGTTTATCGTACTCCTACGAGCAGTACTTC.

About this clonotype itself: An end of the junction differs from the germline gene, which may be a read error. The CDR3 reads CANSVDGSGANVLTF. DNA for the CDR3: TGTGCCAACAGCGTAGACGGCTCTGGGGCCAACGTCCTGACTTTC. This chain connects TRBV9 to TRBJ2-6; D not resolved. This CDR3 is 15 amino acids long. Looked up from germline, CDR1 is SGDLS and CDR2 is YYNGEE.

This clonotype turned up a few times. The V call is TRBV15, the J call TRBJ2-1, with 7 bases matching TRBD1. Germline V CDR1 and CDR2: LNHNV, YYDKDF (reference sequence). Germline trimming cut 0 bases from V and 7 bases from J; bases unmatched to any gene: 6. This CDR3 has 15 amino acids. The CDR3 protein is CATSRDPGTANEQFF. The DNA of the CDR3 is TGTGCCACCAGCAGAGACCCGGGGACAGCTAATGAGCAGTTCTTC.

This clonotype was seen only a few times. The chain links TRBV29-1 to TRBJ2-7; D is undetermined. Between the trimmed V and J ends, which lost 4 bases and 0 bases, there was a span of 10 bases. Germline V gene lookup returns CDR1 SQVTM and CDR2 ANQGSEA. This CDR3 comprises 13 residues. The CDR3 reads CSVASDTSYEQYF. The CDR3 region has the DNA TGCAGCGTTGCGAGCGATACCTCCTACGAGCAGTACTTC.

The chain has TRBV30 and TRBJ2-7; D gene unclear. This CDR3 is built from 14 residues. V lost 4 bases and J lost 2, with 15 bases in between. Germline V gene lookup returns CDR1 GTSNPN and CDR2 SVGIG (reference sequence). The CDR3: CAWTKGLVTYEQYF. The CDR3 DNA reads TGTGCCTGGACTAAGGGCCTTGTGACCTACGAGCAGTACTTC.

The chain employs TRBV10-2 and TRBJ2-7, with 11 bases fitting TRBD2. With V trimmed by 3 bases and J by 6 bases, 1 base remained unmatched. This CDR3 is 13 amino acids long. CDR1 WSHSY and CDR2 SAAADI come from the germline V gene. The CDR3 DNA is TGCGCCAGCAGTGATAGCGGGAGGGCCGAGCAGTACTTC. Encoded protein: CASSDSGRAEQYF.

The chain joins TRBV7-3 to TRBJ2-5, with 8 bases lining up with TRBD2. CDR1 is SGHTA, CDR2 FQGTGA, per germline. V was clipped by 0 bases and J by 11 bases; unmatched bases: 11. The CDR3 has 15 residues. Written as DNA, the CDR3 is TGTGCCAGCAGCTTAACCAGCGGGAGTTTTAATGAGCAGTACTTC. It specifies CASSLTSGSFNEQYF.

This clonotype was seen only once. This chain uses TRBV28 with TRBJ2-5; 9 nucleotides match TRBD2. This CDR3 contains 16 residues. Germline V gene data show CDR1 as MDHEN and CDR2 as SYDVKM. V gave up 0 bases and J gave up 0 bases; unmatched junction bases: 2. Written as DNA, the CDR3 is TGTGCCAGCAGTTTATGGGGCGGGAGGGACCAAGAGACCCAGTACTTC. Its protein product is CASSLWGGRDQETQYF.

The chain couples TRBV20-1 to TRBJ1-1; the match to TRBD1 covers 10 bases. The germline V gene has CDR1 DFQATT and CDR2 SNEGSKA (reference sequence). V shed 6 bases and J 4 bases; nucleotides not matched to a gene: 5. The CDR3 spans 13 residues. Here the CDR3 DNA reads TGCAGTGCCCCGGGACAGGGGCGCACTGAAGCTTTCTTT. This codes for CSAPGQGRTEAFF.